This T cell receptor beta chain comes out of a study of T cells after yellow fever vaccination. Study-wide findings and caveats: Across the CD4 and CD8 compartments, a small share of clonotypes was present in both. When the response was secondary, it was weaker but reached its peak faster, day 5 versus 15. Detected again after the booster were most primary-vaccination clones, at 95% to 97% CD4 and more than 70% CD8.

A universal primer site and UMIs were added as TCR cDNA was made by 5'RACE template switching. TCRdb processed the 5' RACE reads anew with MiXCR; each CDR3 protein has one entry. The sample contains some 320,000 distinct CDR3 sequences, 8.5% to 10% of which appear only once. Germline loops: CDR1 SGHRS, CDR2 YFSETQ. With V trimmed by 6 bases and J by 8 bases, 11 bases remained unmatched. The CDR3 sequence is 15 residues long. This clonotype was detected a few times. What it binds is unknown. The chain uses TRBV5-1 and TRBJ1-2; 12 nucleotides agree with TRBD1. This TCR came from a man younger than 30 who received the YFV17D yellow fever vaccine. The specimen was PBMCs, collected on the day of the first yellow fever vaccination. The CDR3 nucleotides read TGCGCCAGCACTATGCCGGGACAGGGGGCCGGCGGCTACACCTTC. It encodes CASTMPGQGAGGYTF. Full variable domain (outside the CDR3, taken from reference TRBV5-1 and TRBJ1-2): KAGVTQTPRYLIKTRGQQVTLSCSPISGHRSVSWYQQTPGQGLQFLFEYFSETQRNKGNFPGRFSGRQFSNSRSEMNVSTLELGDSALYLCASTMPGQGAGGYTFGSGTRLTVV.